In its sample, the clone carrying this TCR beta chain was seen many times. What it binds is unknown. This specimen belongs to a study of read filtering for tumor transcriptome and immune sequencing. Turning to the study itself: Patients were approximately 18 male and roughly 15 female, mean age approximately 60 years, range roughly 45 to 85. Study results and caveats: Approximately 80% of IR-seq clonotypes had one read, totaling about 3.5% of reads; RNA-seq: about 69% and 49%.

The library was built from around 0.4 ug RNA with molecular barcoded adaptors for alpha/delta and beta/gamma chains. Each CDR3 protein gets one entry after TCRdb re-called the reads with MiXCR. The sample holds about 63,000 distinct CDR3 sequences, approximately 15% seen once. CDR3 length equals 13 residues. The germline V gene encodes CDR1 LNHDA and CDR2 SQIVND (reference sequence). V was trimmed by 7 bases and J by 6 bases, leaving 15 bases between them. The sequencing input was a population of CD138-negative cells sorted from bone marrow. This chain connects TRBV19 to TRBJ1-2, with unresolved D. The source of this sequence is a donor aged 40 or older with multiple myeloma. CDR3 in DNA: TGTGCCAGTAACCCCCTTGGACGCCATGGCTACACCTTC. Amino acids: CASNPLGRHGYTF.